This T cell receptor beta chain was sequenced in a study of cytotoxic CD8 clonotypes in ibrutinib-treated CLL. The wider study: Response was recorded as partial in some 25 patients and complete in 2; at median roughly 63 months, approximately 14 remained remitted and approximately twelve had progressed. Broader study findings: There were differences in sampling times between sustained-remission and progressing patients. Patients showed higher baseline clonality than age-matched healthy donors, and it tracked circulating CD8+ T-cell counts.

In regard to this clone: Its antigen is still unknown.

Deep sequencing aimed at 1 in 200,000 to 1 in 1 million T cells' resolution. Generated by immunoSEQ multiplex PCR, the TCRdb table keeps only in-frame clones and is missing some. The sample lists about 45,000 clones, approximately 65% occurring once. Between the trimmed V and J ends, which lost 0 bases and 3 bases, there was a span of 11 bases. The CDR3 totals 15 residues. Per the germline V gene, CDR1 is LNHNV and CDR2 is YYDKDF (reference sequence). The receptor's source is a human donor with chronic lymphocytic leukemia. The sequencing here drew on PBMCs, taken after 24 months of ibrutinib treatment. This chain connects TRBV15 to TRBJ1-2, with a tentative D call TRBD1 (5 bases). CDR3 DNA: TGTGCCACCAGCAGAGATGGGGGGGGATACTATGGCTACACCTTC. Its translation: CATSRDGGGYYGYTF.